The text below deals with one T cell receptor (beta chain). Its antigen remains unknown. This sample is drawn from a study of blood T cells in healthy people across ages. Germline loops: CDR1 MGHRA, CDR2 YSYEKL. Trimming stripped 4 bases from V and 2 bases from J, with 19 bases between. CDR3 length equals 17 residues. Study conclusions and caveats: Long-lived donors carried more naive CD4+ cells and greater diversity than aged donors. A roughly linear age-dependent decrease characterized TCR beta diversity per million T cells.

Through a sample-barcoded 5' primer and a J-beta primer mix, a second PCR was run for roughly 7 to 11 cycles. TCRdb recomputed calls from the 5' RACE reads with MiXCR, one row per CDR3 protein. Of some 1.4 million distinct CDR3 sequences detected, approximately 38% appear once; the ten largest clones hold 7.9%. The chain joins TRBV4-1 to TRBJ2-3; unclear D gene. Sequenced input: blood. The TCR sequence derives from a young woman in good health. CDR3 region: CASSPSGAGTITDTQYF. CDR3 DNA: TGCGCCAGCAGCCCCTCGGGTGCAGGAACTATCACAGATACGCAGTATTTT.